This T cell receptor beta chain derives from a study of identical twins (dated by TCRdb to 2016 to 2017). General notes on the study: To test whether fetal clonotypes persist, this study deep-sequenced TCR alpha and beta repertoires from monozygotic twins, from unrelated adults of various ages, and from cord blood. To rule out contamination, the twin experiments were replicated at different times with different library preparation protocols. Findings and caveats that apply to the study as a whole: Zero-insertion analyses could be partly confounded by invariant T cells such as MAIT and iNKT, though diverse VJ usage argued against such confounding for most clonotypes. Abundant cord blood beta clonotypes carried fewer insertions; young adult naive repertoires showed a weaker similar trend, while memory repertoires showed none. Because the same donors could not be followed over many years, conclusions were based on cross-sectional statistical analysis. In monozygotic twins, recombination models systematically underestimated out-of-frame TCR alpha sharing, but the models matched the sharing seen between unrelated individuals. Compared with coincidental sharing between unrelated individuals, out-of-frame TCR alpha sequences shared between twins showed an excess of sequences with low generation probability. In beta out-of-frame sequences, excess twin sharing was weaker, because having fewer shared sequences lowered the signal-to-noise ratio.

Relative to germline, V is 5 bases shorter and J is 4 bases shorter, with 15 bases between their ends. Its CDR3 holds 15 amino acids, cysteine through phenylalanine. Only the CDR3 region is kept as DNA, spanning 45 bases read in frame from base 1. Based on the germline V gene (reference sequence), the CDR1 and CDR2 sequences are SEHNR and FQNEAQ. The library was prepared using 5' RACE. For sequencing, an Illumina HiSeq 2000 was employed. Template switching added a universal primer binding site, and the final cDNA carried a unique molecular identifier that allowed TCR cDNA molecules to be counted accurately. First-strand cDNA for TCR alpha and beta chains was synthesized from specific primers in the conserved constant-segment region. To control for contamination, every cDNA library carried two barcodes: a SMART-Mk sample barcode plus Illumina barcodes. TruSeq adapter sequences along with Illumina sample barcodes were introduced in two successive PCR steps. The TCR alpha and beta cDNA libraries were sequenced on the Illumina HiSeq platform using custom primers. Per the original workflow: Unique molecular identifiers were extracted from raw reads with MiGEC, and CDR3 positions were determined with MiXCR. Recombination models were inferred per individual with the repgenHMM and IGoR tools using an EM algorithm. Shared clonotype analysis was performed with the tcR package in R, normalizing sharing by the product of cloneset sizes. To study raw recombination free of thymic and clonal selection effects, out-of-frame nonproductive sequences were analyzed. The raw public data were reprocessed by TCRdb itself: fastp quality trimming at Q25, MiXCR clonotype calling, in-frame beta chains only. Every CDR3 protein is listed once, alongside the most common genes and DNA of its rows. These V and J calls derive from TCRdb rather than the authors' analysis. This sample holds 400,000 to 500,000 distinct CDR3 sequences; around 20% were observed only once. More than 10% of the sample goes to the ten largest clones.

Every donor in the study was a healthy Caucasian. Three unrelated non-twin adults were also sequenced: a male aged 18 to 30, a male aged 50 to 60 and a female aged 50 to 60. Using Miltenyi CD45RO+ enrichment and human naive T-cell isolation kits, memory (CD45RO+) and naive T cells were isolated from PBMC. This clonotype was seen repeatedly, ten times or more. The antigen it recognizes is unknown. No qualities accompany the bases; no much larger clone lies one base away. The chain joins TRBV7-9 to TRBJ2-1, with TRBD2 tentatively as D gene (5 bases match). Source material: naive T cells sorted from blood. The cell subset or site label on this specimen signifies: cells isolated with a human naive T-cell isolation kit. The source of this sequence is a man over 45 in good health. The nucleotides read TGTGCCAGCAGCCCGAGAGGGTGGTCTTACAATGAGCAGTTCTTC. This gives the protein CASSPRGWSYNEQFF.